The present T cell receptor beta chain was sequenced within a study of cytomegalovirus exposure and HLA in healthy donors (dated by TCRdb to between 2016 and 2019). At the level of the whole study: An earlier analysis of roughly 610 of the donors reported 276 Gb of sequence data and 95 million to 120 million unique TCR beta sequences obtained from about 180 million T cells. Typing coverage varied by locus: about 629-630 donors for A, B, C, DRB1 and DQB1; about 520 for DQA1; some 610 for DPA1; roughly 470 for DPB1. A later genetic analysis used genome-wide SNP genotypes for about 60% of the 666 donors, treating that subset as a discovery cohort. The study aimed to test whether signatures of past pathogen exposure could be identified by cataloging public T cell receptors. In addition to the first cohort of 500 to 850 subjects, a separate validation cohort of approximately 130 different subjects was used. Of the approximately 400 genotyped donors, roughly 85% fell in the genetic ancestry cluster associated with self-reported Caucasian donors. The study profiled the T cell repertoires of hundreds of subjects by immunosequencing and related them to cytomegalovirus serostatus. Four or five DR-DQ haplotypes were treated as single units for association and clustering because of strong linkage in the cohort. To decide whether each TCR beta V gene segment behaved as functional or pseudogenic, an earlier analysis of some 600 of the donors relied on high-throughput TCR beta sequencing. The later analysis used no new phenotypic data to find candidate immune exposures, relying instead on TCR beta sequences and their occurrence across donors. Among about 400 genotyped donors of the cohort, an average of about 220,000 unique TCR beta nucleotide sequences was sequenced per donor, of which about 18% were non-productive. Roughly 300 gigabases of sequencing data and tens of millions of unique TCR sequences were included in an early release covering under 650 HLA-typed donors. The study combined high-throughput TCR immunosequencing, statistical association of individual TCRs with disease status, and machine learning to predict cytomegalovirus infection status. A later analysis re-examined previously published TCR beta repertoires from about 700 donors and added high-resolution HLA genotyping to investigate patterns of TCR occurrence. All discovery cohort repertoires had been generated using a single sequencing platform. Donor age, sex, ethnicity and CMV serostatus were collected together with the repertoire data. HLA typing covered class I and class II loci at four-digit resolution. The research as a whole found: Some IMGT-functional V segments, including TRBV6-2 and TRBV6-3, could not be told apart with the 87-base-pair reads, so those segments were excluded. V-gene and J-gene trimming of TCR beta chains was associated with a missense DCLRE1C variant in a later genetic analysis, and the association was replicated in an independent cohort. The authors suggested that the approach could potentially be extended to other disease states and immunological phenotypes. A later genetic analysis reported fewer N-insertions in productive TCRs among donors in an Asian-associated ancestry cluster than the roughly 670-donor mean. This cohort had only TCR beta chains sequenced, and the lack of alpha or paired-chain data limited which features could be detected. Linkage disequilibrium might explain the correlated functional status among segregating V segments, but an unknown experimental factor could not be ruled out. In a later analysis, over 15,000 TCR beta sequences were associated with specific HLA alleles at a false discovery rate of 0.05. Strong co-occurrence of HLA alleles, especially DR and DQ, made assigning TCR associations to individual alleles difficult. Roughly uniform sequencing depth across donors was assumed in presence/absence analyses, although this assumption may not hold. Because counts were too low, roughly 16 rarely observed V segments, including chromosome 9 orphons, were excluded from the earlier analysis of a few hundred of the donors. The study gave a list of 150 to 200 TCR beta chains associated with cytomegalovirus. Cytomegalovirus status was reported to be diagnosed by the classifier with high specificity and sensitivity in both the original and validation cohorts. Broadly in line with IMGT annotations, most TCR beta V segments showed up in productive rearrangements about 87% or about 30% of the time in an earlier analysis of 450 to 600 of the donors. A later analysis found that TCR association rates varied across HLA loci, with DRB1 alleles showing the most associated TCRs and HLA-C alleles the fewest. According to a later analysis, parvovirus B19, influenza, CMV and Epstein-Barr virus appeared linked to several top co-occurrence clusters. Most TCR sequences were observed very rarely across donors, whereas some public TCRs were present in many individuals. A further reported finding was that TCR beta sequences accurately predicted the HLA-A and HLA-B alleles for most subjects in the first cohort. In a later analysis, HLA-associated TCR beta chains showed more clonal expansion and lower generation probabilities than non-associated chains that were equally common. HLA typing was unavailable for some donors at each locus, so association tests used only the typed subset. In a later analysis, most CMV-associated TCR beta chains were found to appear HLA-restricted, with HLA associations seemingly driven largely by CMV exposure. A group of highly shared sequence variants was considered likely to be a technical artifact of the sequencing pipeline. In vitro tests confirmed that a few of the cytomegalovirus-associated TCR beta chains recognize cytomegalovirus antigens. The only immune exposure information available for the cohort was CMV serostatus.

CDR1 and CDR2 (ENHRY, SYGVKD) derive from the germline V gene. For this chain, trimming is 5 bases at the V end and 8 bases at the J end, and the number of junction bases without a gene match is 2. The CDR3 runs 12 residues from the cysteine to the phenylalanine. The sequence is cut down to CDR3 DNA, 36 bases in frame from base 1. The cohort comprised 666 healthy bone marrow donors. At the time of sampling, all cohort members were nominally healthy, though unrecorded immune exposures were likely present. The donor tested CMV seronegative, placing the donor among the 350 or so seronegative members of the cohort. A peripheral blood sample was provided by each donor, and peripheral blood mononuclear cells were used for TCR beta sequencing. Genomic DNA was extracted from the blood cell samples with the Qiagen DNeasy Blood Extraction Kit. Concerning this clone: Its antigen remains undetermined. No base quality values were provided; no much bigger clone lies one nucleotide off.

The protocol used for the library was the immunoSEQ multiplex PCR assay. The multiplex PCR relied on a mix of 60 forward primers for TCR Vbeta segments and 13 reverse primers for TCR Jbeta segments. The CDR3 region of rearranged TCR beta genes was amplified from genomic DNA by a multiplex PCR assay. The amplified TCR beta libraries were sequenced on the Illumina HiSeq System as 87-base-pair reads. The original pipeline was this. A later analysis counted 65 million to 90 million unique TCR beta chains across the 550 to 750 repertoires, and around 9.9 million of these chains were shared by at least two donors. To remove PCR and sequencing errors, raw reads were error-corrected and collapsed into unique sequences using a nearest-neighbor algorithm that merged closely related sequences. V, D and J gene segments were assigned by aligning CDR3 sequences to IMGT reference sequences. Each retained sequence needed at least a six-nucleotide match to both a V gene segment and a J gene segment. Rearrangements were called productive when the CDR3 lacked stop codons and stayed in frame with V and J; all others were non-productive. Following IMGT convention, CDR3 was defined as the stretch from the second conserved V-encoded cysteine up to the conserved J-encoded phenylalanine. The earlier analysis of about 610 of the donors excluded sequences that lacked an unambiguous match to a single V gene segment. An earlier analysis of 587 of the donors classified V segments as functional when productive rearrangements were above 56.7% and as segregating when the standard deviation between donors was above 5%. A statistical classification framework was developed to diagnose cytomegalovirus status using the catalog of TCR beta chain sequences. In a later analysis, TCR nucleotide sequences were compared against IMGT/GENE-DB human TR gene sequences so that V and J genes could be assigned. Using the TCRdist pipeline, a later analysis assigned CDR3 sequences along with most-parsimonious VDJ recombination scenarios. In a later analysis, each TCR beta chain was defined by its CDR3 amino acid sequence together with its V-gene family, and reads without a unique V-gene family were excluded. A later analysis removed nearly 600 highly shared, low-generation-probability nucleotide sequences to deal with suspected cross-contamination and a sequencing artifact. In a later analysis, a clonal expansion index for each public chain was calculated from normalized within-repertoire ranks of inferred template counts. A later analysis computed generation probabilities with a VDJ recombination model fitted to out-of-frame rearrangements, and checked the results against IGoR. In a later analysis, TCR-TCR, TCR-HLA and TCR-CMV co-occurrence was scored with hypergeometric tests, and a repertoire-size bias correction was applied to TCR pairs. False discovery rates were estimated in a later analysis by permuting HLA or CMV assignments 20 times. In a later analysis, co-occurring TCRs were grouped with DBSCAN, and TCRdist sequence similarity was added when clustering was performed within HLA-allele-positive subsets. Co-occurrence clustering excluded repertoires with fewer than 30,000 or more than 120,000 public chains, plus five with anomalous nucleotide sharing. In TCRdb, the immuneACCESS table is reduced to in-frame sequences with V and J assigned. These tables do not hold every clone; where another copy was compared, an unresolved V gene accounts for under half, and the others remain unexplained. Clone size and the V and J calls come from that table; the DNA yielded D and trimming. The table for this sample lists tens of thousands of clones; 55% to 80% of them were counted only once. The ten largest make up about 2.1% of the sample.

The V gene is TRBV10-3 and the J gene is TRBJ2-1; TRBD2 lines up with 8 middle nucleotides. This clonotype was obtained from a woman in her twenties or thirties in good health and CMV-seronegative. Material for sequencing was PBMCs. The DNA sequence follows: TGTGCCATCAGTTCCGGGGGGGATGAGCAGTTCTTC. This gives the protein CAISSGGDEQFF.